This T cell receptor beta chain was captured by sequencing in a study of tumor and adjacent non-tumor tissue in lung cancer. At the level of the study: The patients, 10 to 11 men and a few women, were roughly 30 to 80 with stage I to III disease.

A modified ARM-PCR protocol with three rounds of nested PCR amplified TCRbeta. TCRdb passed the multiplex PCR reads through MiXCR, listing each CDR3 protein once. The sample contains 60,000 or so distinct CDR3 sequences, about 61% of which appear only once. The template was RNA from unsorted bulk tissue. More than 3 cm separated this lung sample from the edge of the tumor. In regard to this clonotype: As yet, its antigen is unknown.

The V gene end was trimmed by 1 base and the J gene end by 10 bases; junction bases not matched to a gene: 15. Germline loops: CDR1 MGHRA, CDR2 YSYEKL. The CDR3 sequence is 19 residues long. Whole-study findings and limits: TCR diversity was significantly greater in tumor than normal lung tissue.

The chain couples TRBV4-1 to TRBJ2-1; 14 bases match TRBD2. Input material: distant non-tumor lung tissue. The receptor's source is a man between 65 and 80 years old with non-small cell lung cancer. In DNA, the CDR3 is TGCGCCAGCAGCCAAGTCTCCCTGGGACTAGCGGGAGTGGGGGGAGAGCAGTTCTTC. This translates into CASSQVSLGLAGVGGEQFF.